What follows are 27 T cell receptor beta chains derived from one specimen sequenced in a study of blood T cell repertoires in COVID-19. Some clones are missing from TCRdb's copy, which holds only in-frame ones; the method was immunoSEQ multiplex PCR. Of 85,000 to 100,000 clones detected, over 75% appear once; the ten largest clones hold 1.7%. Sequenced: peripheral blood. These receptors originate from a man in his fifties or sixties with acute or convalescent COVID-19.

This clone has just one count. The chain is built from TRBV6-5 and TRBJ1-2; maybe TRBD1 (6 bases). Germline lookup yields CDR1 MNHEY and CDR2 SVGAGI. This CDR3 is built from 15 residues. Trimming shortened V by 7 bases and J by 4 bases, and 19 bases separated the two germline ends. The CDR3 nucleotides are TGTGCCAGCACTCCGACAGGCGATGGGTCCTATGGCTACACCTTC. Translation gives CASTPTGDGSYGYTF.

This chain uses TRBV28 with TRBJ1-1; D unclear. The germline V gene encodes CDR1 MDHEN and CDR2 SYDVKM. V gave up 2 bases and J gave up 4 bases, with 14 bases separating them. The CDR3 has 15 amino acids. The CDR3, as DNA: TGTGCCAGCAGTTTAAAACTGGAGGGAAGCACTGAAGCTTTCTTT. Its protein product is CASSLKLEGSTEAFF.

This clone was detected once. This CDR3 reads CASSEVAGTYYEQYF. Written as DNA, the CDR3 is TGCGCCAGCAGTGAGGTCGCAGGGACATACTACGAGCAGTACTTC. The genes are TRBV5-1 and TRBJ2-7; D is possibly TRBD1 (6 bases). The CDR3 extends over 15 amino acids. Trimming took 5 bases from V and 3 from J, leaving 18 bases between them. Germline V gene sequence: CDR1 SGHRS, CDR2 YFSETQ.

The chain has TRBV5-5 and TRBJ2-1, with TRBD2 as a possible D gene (5 bases). Germline assignment: CDR1 SGHKS and CDR2 YYEKEE (reference sequence). The CDR3 runs to 15 residues. Between the trimmed V and J ends, which lost 2 bases and 0 bases, there was a span of 9 bases. The CDR3 DNA follows: TGTGCCAGCAGCTTAGCGGCGAGCTCCTACAATGAGCAGTTCTTC. It is translated as CASSLAASSYNEQFF.

This chain uses TRBV6-2 or TRBV6-3 with TRBJ2-1, with D possibly TRBD1 on 5 matching bases. Germline CDR1 is MNHEY and CDR2 is SVGEGT. V lost 7 bases to trimming and J lost 1 base, with 14 bases between them. The CDR3 sequence is 15 residues long. The CDR3 DNA reads TGTGCCAGCACCCCCCAGGGAAGGTCCTACAATGAGCAGTTCTTC. Protein: CASTPQGRSYNEQFF.

The chain employs TRBV10-3 and TRBJ2-7, with 8 nucleotides matching TRBD1. V lost 3 bases to trimming and J lost 6 bases; unmatched junction nucleotides: 10. Germline V gene sequence: CDR1 ENHRY, CDR2 SYGVKD. The CDR3 is 15 amino acids. CDR3 protein: CAISDKETGVREQYV. CDR3 coding DNA: TGTGCCATCAGTGATAAGGAGACAGGGGTCCGCGAGCAGTACGTC.

The chain recombines TRBV7-9 with TRBJ2-1, with D possibly matching TRBD1 (5 bases). Germline values: CDR1 SEHNR, CDR2 FQNEAQ (reference sequence). This CDR3 is built from 12 residues. Trimming removed 7 bases at V and 10 bases at J, with 14 bases between. The CDR3 is CASIEGVNEQFF. The CDR3, as DNA: TGTGCCAGCATTGAAGGGGTCAACGAGCAGTTCTTC.

The gene calls are TRBV11-3 and TRBJ2-2; TRBD2 might be the D (7 bases). CDR1 is SGHNT and CDR2 is YENEEA in the germline V gene. The CDR3 has 15 amino acids. V lost 5 bases and J 6 bases, leaving 16 bases between the germline ends. The CDR3 sequence: CASSRGAGSAGELFF. In DNA, the CDR3 is TGTGCCAGCAGCCGGGGGGCGGGTTCCGCCGGGGAGCTGTTTTTT. The whole variable domain, remainder taken from reference TRBV11-3 and TRBJ2-2, is EAGVVQSPRYKIIEKKQPVAFWCNPISGHNTLYWYLQNLGQGPELLIRYENEEAVDDSQLPKDRFSAERLKGVDSTLKIQPAELGDSAVYLCASSRGAGSAGELFFGEGSRLTVL.

This chain connects TRBV6-6 to TRBJ1-2; weak D call: TRBD1 (5 bases). The germline V gene encodes CDR1 MNHNY and CDR2 SVGAGI (reference sequence). Trimming shortened V by 5 bases and J by 7 bases, and 8 bases separated the two germline ends. The CDR3 loop spans 11 amino acids. The CDR3 here is CASSPGPGYTF. The CDR3 nucleotides are TGTGCCAGCAGTCCAGGGCCTGGCTACACCTTC.

Of note for this clone: This same CDR3 is encoded by further DNA sequences in the sample. The chain links TRBV6-5 to TRBJ2-5, with unresolved D. V was cut by 2 bases and J by 2 bases, with 6 bases left in between. CDR1 MNHEY and CDR2 SVGAGI come from the germline V gene. The CDR3 is 13 amino acids. The CDR3, as DNA: TGTGCCAGCAGTTACCCCGGGCAAGAGACCCAGTACTTC. It is translated as CASSYPGQETQYF.

The CDR3 is CASSLELGAQETQYF. CDR3 sequence (DNA): TGTGCCAGCAGCTTAGAGCTGGGGGCCCAAGAGACCCAGTACTTC. This chain uses TRBV7-2 with TRBJ2-5; the D gene is possibly TRBD1 (6 bases). The V gene's germline CDR1 is SGHTA and CDR2 FQGNSA. The germline V and J ends were trimmed by 1 base and 1 base, with 10 bases remaining between them. This CDR3 region has 15 residues. Looking up the rest from reference TRBV7-2 and TRBJ2-5 gives the full variable domain: GAGVSQSPSNKVTEKGKDVELRCDPISGHTALYWYRQSLGQGLEFLIYFQGNSAPDKSGLPSDRFSAERTGGSVSTLTIQRTQQEDSAVYLCASSLELGAQETQYFGPGTRLLVL.

The chain uses TRBV19 and TRBJ2-7, with D unclear. V gave up 0 bases and J gave up 5 bases, with 17 bases separating them. Germline CDR1 is LNHDA and CDR2 is SQIVND (reference sequence). This CDR3 is 16 amino acids long. For the CDR3, the DNA is TGTGCCAGTAGTATAGATATTACAACCCCAATCCACGAGCAGTACTTC. This codes for CASSIDITTPIHEQYF.

The gene calls are TRBV5-6 and TRBJ2-7, with 8 bases matching TRBD1. The CDR3 covers 15 residues. Germline trimming cut 4 bases from V and 1 base from J; bases unmatched to any gene: 7. Germline V CDR1 and CDR2: SGHDT, YYEEEE. CDR3 coding DNA: TGTGCCAGCAGCGCCCGGGACAGGTTGTCCTACGAGCAGTACTTC. Protein product: CASSARDRLSYEQYF.

The V gene is TRBV5-4, the J gene TRBJ1-3; no firm D call. Trimming left V 0 bases short and J 0 bases short, with 10 bases between. The CDR3 loop spans 16 amino acids. Germline values: CDR1 SGHNT, CDR2 YYREEE (reference sequence). This chain's CDR3 is CASSLVSGSSGNTIYF. The CDR3 DNA follows: TGTGCCAGCAGCTTGGTGTCGGGGAGCTCTGGAAACACCATATATTTT.

V usage is TRBV6-5 and J usage is TRBJ2-7; a possible D gene is TRBD1 (5 bases). Deletions cut 6 bases from V and 1 base from J, with 7 bases between. CDR3 size: 12 residues. Looked up from germline, CDR1 is MNHEY and CDR2 is SVGAGI. CDR3 nucleotides: TGTGCCAGCAGGGGGCGGTCCTACGAGCAGTACGTC. This encodes CASRGRSYEQYV.

The chain joins TRBV28 to TRBJ1-1, with 7 bases that match TRBD1. Germline CDR1 MDHEN, CDR2 SYDVKM. With V trimmed by 6 bases and J by 6 bases, 4 bases remained unmatched. The CDR3 length is 12 residues. This CDR3 reads CASRVTGAEAFF. CDR3 in DNA: TGTGCCAGCAGAGTTACAGGGGCTGAAGCTTTCTTT. The whole variable domain, filled in from reference TRBV28 and TRBJ1-1, reads DVKVTQSSRYLVKRTGEKVFLECVQDMDHENMFWYRQDPGLGLRLIYFSYDVKMKEKGDIPEGYSVSREKKERFSLILESASTNQTSMYLCASRVTGAEAFFGQGTRLTVV.

The chain employs TRBV18 and TRBJ2-2, with 9 bases identical to TRBD1. Germline V gene lookup returns CDR1 KGHSH and CDR2 LQKENI. Trimming at V came to 6 bases and at J to 7 bases, leaving 6 bases not matched to a gene. This CDR3 spans 14 amino acids. This CDR3 reads CASSQRQGDGELFF. CDR3 bases: TGTGCCAGCTCCCAACGACAGGGGGACGGGGAGCTGTTTTTT.

The chain joins TRBV5-4 to TRBJ1-1, with TRBD1 matching 7 bases. Germline V gives CDR1 SGHNT, CDR2 YYREEE (reference sequence). The ends lost 4 bases at V and 4 bases at J; junction bases unmatched: 7. The CDR3 has 14 residues. The CDR3 bases are TGTGCCAGCAGCGTCACAGGGGCGGTCACTGAAGCTTTCTTT. Translating gives CASSVTGAVTEAFF.

V and J are TRBV7-8 and TRBJ2-1; D gene ambiguous. The V gene's germline CDR1 is SGHVS and CDR2 FQNEAQ. This CDR3 is built from 14 residues. V gave up 3 bases and J gave up 2 bases, with 8 bases separating them. CDR3 in amino acids: CASSFRRTYNEQFF. The CDR3 DNA is TGTGCCAGCAGCTTCCGGCGGACCTACAATGAGCAGTTCTTC.

The chain has TRBV10-3 and TRBJ1-5, with a weak D call TRBD1 (5 bases). V lost 4 bases to trimming and J lost 1 base, with 14 bases between them. The CDR3 consists of 16 residues. The germline CDR1 and CDR2 sequences are ENHRY and SYGVKD. CDR3 sequence (DNA): TGTGCCATCAGTGCCGCGCAAAAGGGGAGCAATCAGCCCCAGCATTTT. Protein: CAISAAQKGSNQPQHF.

CDR3 nucleotides: TGTGCCAGCAGCCCCGACAGGGTGACATGGGGCTACACCTTC. Translating it yields CASSPDRVTWGYTF. This rearrangement joins TRBV6-5 to TRBJ1-2; 7 bases agree with TRBD1. CDR3 length equals 14 residues. J gave up 8 bases and V 6 bases, and 12 bases lay outside the gene matches. Looked up from germline, CDR1 is MNHEY and CDR2 is SVGAGI.

This clone was found once. This chain uses TRBV10-3 with TRBJ1-1, with D hard to call. The V end lost 7 bases, the J end lost 2 bases, and 14 bases lay between the germline ends. This CDR3 has 14 amino acids. CDR1 and CDR2 (germline): ENHRY, SYGVKD. CDR3 in DNA: TGTGCCATCATGAGAGACCGAGGCAACACTGAAGCTTTCTTT. This codes for CAIMRDRGNTEAFF.

This clone turned up a few times. The V call is TRBV2, the J call TRBJ2-1, with 10 bases fitting TRBD2. Losses at the gene ends were 6 bases for V and 9 bases for J; bases not matched to a gene: 11. The CDR3 consists of 15 residues. The germline CDR1 and CDR2 sequences are SNHLY and FYNNEI. CDR3 sequence reads: CASRWAASGGREQFF. The CDR3 bases are TGTGCCAGCAGGTGGGCGGCTAGCGGGGGTCGTGAGCAGTTCTTC.

The rearrangement links TRBV5-6 to TRBJ1-2; D uncertain. Germline-derived CDR1 and CDR2 are SGHDT and YYEEEE. With 3 bases removed from V and 2 bases from J, the gap between germline ends came to 5 bases. This CDR3 has 12 residues. CDR3 coding DNA: TGTGCCAGCAGCTCCATGAACTATGGCTACACCTTC. It encodes CASSSMNYGYTF.

The chain carries TRBV7-9 and TRBJ1-1; 7 bases fit TRBD1. The CDR3 length is 14 residues. V lost 1 base, J lost 10 bases, and 9 bases stayed unmatched. CDR1 is SEHNR and CDR2 is FQNEAQ in the germline V gene (reference sequence). The CDR3 region is CASSLETEGAAAFF. The CDR3 DNA reads as TGTGCCAGCAGCTTAGAGACTGAGGGGGCAGCAGCTTTCTTT.

V and J are TRBV6-4 and TRBJ1-5; perhaps TRBD1 as D (5 bases). The CDR3 loop spans 14 amino acids. V dropped 3 bases and J dropped 4 bases, with 10 bases sitting between them. Germline V gene sequence: CDR1 MRHNA, CDR2 SNTAGT. CDR3: CASSENQGNQPQHF. DNA for the CDR3: TGTGCCAGCAGTGAGAATCAGGGAAATCAGCCCCAGCATTTT.

The chain couples TRBV10-3 to TRBJ1-1, with TRBD1 matching 8 bases. Trimming at V came to 6 bases and at J to 3 bases, leaving 6 bases not matched to a gene. Germline assignment: CDR1 ENHRY and CDR2 SYGVKD. This CDR3 comprises 14 residues. CDR3 bases: TGTGCCATCAGCCCCCTGACAGGGGACACTGAAGCTTTCTTT. Its translation: CAISPLTGDTEAFF.